The 4 T cell receptor beta chains below come from one sample, sequenced in a study of cytomegalovirus exposure and HLA in healthy donors (dated by TCRdb to 2016 to 2017). Library preparation employed the immunoSEQ multiplex PCR assay. The multiplex PCR relied on a mix of 60 forward primers for TCR Vbeta segments and 13 reverse primers for TCR Jbeta segments. TCRdb mirrors the immuneACCESS table, restricted to in-frame sequences. Some clones are absent from its copies; in checked studies, under half trace to an unresolved V gene, and the reason for the others is unknown. The sample table records 200,000 to 250,000 clones; 75% of these occur just once. In total, the top ten clones hold less than 2% of the sample. Input material: PBMCs. Receptors were obtained from a woman aged 30 to 39 in good health and CMV-seronegative.

This clone showed up just once. At one end the junction does not follow the germline gene, possibly because of a read error. This chain connects TRBV30 to TRBJ1-5; tentative D call: TRBD1 (5 bases). The CDR3 is made up of 14 amino acids. Per the germline V gene, CDR1 is GTSNPN and CDR2 is SVGIG (reference sequence). CDR3 loop: CAWRPHGGNQPQNF. As DNA, the CDR3 is TGTGCCTGGAGGCCACACGGGGGGAATCAGCCCCAGAATTTT.

This clone was counted a single time. V is TRBV7-9 and J is TRBJ2-1; 8 bases fit TRBD2. The CDR3 has 14 residues. Germline V gene sequence: CDR1 SEHNR, CDR2 FQNEAQ (reference sequence). V shed 7 bases, J shed 5 bases, and the junction held 7 bases outside the gene matches. CDR3 in DNA: TGTGCCAGCATGAACCGGGAGGGGGACAATGAGCAGTTCTTC. Protein: CASMNREGDNEQFF.

The rearrangement uses TRBV7-6 and TRBJ1-5; 7 bases agree with TRBD1. CDR3 length equals 14 residues. After removal of 2 bases from V and 7 bases from J, the junction contained 5 bases not matched to a gene. Looked up from germline, CDR1 is SGHVS and CDR2 is FNYEAQ. The CDR3 loop is CASSLTRTGQPQHF. CDR3 nucleotides: TGTGCCAGCAGCTTAACAAGGACAGGCCAGCCCCAGCATTTT.

This clone was found a few times. The CDR3, as DNA: TGTGCCAGTAGGCTAGCGGGGGGTAGCACAGATACGCAGTATTTT. This translates into CASRLAGGSTDTQYF. The rearrangement links TRBV19 to TRBJ2-3; 11 bases fit TRBD2. V lost 6 bases to trimming and J lost 0 bases; unmatched junction nucleotides: 2. Per the germline V gene, CDR1 is LNHDA and CDR2 is SQIVND (reference sequence). The CDR3 totals 15 residues.